These 14 T cell receptor beta chains were all obtained from the same sample, sequenced in a study of shared clonotypes between healthy human individuals (dated by TCRdb to about 2020). The method was the immunoSEQ multiplex PCR assay. In its TCRdb copy, this immuneACCESS table keeps in-frame sequences only and misses some clones. Where compared with another copy, unresolved V genes explain less than half of these, and the others have no known cause. This sample holds under 850,000 clones; roughly 72% were observed only once. The ten largest clones capture about 1.7% of the sample. Sequenced input: memory CD4+ T cells sorted from blood. This sample's cell subset or site label indicates: CD45RA-negative fraction. The origin of the receptors is a woman aged 30 to 39 in good health.

The genes are TRBV12-5 and TRBJ1-1; no clear D gene. Looked up from germline, CDR1 is LGHNT and CDR2 is FRNRAP. The ends were cut back, 7 bases at V and 0 bases at J, with 3 bases in the middle. CDR3 size: 11 residues. CDR3 sequence (DNA): TGTGCTAGTGCCCTGAACACTGAAGCTTTCTTT. Its protein is CASALNTEAFF.

The chain links TRBV10-1 to TRBJ1-1; D is perhaps TRBD1 (5 bases). CDR3 length: 17 amino acids. Germline CDR1 is WNHNN and CDR2 is SYGVQD (reference sequence). V was shortened by 10 bases and J by 6 bases, with 30 bases between the two germline ends. Here the CDR3 DNA reads TGCGCCACCAAGTGGCCGGGATCCAGGGCCTTAATCTCTGAAGCTTTCTTT. Translated, it gives CATKWPGSRALISEAFF.

On this clone: In the same sample, other DNA sequences code for this CDR3. V is TRBV5-1 and J is TRBJ2-5; D is uncertain. This CDR3 has 12 residues. CDR1 and CDR2 (germline): SGHRS, YFSETQ. The V gene lost 4 bases and the J gene lost 2 bases, with 6 bases spanning the gap. The CDR3 spells CASSRSQETQYF. The CDR3 nucleotides are TGCGCCAGCAGCCGCAGTCAAGAGACCCAGTACTTC.

The chain is built from TRBV28 and TRBJ2-1; 7 bases agree with TRBD2. Germline V gene sequence: CDR1 MDHEN, CDR2 SYDVKM. Losses at the gene ends were 6 bases for V and 3 bases for J; bases not matched to a gene: 8. CDR3 length: 15 residues. The CDR3 nucleotides read TGTGCCAGCAGACACAGCGGGATTAACTACAATGAGCAGTTCTTC. It specifies CASRHSGINYNEQFF.

The V gene is TRBV10-2, the J gene TRBJ1-5; possibly TRBD1 for D (6 bases). CDR1 is WSHSY and CDR2 is SAAADI in the germline V gene. CDR3 size: 14 residues. Trimming left V 2 bases short and J 6 bases short, with 11 bases between. CDR3 amino acids: CASSEAGAGQPQHF. CDR3 coding DNA: TGCGCCAGCAGTGAGGCGGGGGCGGGTCAGCCCCAGCATTTT.

The chain uses TRBV4-1 and TRBJ1-4; a possible D gene is TRBD1 (5 bases). The CDR3 consists of 15 residues. V lost 2 bases and J 4 bases, leaving 11 bases between the germline ends. Germline V gene data show CDR1 as MGHRA and CDR2 as YSYEKL. The CDR3 DNA follows: TGCGCCAGCAGCCAACGGGACGCTGGTAATGAAAAACTGTTTTTT. Protein sequence: CASSQRDAGNEKLFF.

The V and J genes are TRBV7-9 and TRBJ2-1, with 10 bases lining up with TRBD2. V lost 2 bases and J lost 8; bases outside the gene matches: 9. CDR1 and CDR2 from the germline V gene are SEHNR and FQNEAQ (reference sequence). This CDR3 contains 16 residues. The CDR3 loop is CASSLTGASGSYEQFF. The CDR3 coding sequence is TGTGCCAGCAGCTTAACCGGGGCTAGCGGGAGCTATGAGCAGTTCTTC.

V and J are TRBV7-2 and TRBJ2-5; D is unresolved. Germline values: CDR1 SGHTA, CDR2 FQGNSA. V lost 5 bases and J lost 0, with 4 bases in between. The CDR3 runs 12 residues. This chain's CDR3 is CASSPNQETQYF. The CDR3 DNA reads TGTGCCAGCAGCCCTAACCAAGAGACCCAGTACTTC.

The chain recombines TRBV27 with TRBJ2-1; a possible D gene is TRBD2 (5 bases). In germline, CDR1 is MNHEY, CDR2 SMNVEV (reference sequence). Trimming removed 2 bases from V and 3 bases from J, with 14 bases in between. The CDR3 is 16 residues long. DNA of the CDR3: TGTGCCAGCAGTTTACGAGGGATGGTACTCTACAATGAGCAGTTCTTC. This encodes CASSLRGMVLYNEQFF.

The chain recombines TRBV5-1 with TRBJ2-2; D ambiguous. The germline V and J ends were trimmed by 2 bases and 0 bases, with 8 bases remaining between them. CDR3 length equals 15 residues. Germline-derived CDR1 and CDR2 are SGHRS and YFSETQ. The CDR3 bases are TGCGCCAGCAGCTTTGGACCGACGAACACCGGGGAGCTGTTTTTT. This encodes CASSFGPTNTGELFF.

For the CDR3, the DNA is TGTGCCAGCAGTGAAACGTACGACAGGGCCTCCTACGAGCAGTACTTC. Translation gives CASSETYDRASYEQYF. The chain links TRBV6-1 to TRBJ2-7; 7 nucleotides align to TRBD1. Germline V lookup: CDR1 MNHNS, CDR2 SASEGT. With 2 bases clipped from V and 0 bases from J, the junction kept 7 bases outside the gene matches. The CDR3 covers 16 residues.

The chain carries TRBV25-1 and TRBJ2-6; no reliable D call. This CDR3 spans 14 amino acids. V was trimmed by 0 bases and J by 4 bases, leaving 4 bases between them. In germline, CDR1 is MGHDK, CDR2 SYGVNS. CDR3 nucleotides: TGTGCCAGCAGTGAATATGCCGGGGCCAACGTCCTGACTTTC. The encoded protein is CASSEYAGANVLTF.

The chain carries TRBV5-1 and TRBJ2-7; 7 bases map to TRBD1. Germline-derived CDR1 and CDR2 are SGHRS and YFSETQ. The CDR3 is 14 amino acids. Unmatched junction bases numbered 7, after V lost 4 bases and J lost 3 bases. The CDR3 reads CASSPGQSRYEQYF. The CDR3 coding sequence is TGCGCCAGCAGCCCGGGACAGAGCCGCTACGAGCAGTACTTC.

This chain joins TRBV27 and TRBJ1-5; the match to TRBD1 covers 9 bases. This CDR3 comprises 17 residues. Per germline, CDR1 MNHEY and CDR2 SMNVEV (reference sequence). V trimming: 2 bases; J trimming: 3 bases; junction bases outside the gene matches: 8. CDR3 bases: TGTGCCAGCAGTTTAAGTTGGGACAGGGCAATCAATCAGCCCCAGCATTTT. It codes for CASSLSWDRAINQPQHF.